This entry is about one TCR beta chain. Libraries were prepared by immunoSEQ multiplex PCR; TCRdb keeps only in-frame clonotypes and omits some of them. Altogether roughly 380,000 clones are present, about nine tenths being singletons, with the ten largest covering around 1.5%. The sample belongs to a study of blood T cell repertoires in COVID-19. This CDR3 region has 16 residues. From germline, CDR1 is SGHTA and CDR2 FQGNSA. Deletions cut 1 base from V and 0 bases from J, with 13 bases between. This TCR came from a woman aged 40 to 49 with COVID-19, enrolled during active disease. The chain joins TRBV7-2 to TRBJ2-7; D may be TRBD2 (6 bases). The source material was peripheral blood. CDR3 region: CASSLVMRGSSYEQYF. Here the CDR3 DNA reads TGTGCCAGCAGCTTAGTTATGCGGGGCAGCTCCTACGAGCAGTACTTC.